This is a list of T cell receptor beta chains from one sample in a study of T-cell reconstitution after alpha-beta-depleted transplantation in children. From the PCR reads, TCRdb called clonotypes with MiXCR, one entry per CDR3 protein. Here the sample spans around 440,000 distinct CDR3 sequences, roughly 16% being singletons. Sequencing was performed on PBMCs, mostly from graft donor cells, taken 360 days after TCRalphabeta/CD19-depleted stem cell transplant. Source of these receptors: a boy under two years old who had a stem cell transplant for Wiskott-Aldrich syndrome, so the T cells may come from the graft donor. The CDR3 runs from the conserved cysteine through the conserved F or W. Fields, in order: V gene, D gene, CDR3 length, J gene, clone size, CDR3 protein, CDR3 DNA. A D gene is named only where the DNA matches it firmly. Clone size is shown for a subset of rows, as once, few, many or a class of expanded clone.

TRBV12-3/TRBV12-4	-	15	TRBJ2-1	few	CASSPRRGTYNEQFF	TGTGCCAGCAGTCCCCGGCGGGGAACCTACAATGAGCAGTTCTTC
TRBV5-1	-	15	TRBJ2-7	few	CASSKGSGAPYEQYF	TGCGCCAGCAGCAAAGGGAGTGGGGCCCCCTACGAGCAGTACTTC
TRBV5-1	-	14	TRBJ2-1	few	CASSFDLLPNEQFF	TGCGCCAGCAGCTTTGACCTCTTGCCTAATGAGCAGTTCTTC
TRBV11-1	-	15	TRBJ1-3	-	CASSLSGNSGNTIYF	TGTGCCAGCAGCTTATCAGGGAACTCTGGAAACACCATATATTTT
TRBV4-3	TRBD2	16	TRBJ2-3	few	CASSRSVSGRADTQYF	TGCGCCAGCAGCCGGAGTGTTAGCGGGAGGGCAGATACGCAGTATTTT
TRBV20-1	TRBD1	15	TRBJ2-5	-	CSARASGTGKETQYF	TGCAGTGCTAGAGCTTCCGGGACAGGGAAAGAGACCCAGTACTTC
TRBV6-6	-	13	TRBJ1-2	-	CASSYGANYGYTF	TGTGCCAGCAGTTACGGGGCTAACTATGGCTACACCTTC
TRBV10-3	-	14	TRBJ1-1	many	CAISEPGKNTEAFF	TGTGCCATCAGTGAGCCAGGGAAGAACACTGAAGCTTTCTTT
TRBV11-2	-	16	TRBJ2-1	few	CASSLRPAGAYNEQFF	TGTGCCAGCAGCCTCCGACCTGCCGGAGCCTACAATGAGCAGTTCTTC
TRBV7-6	-	16	TRBJ2-2	few	CASSLGVLRDTGELFF	TGTGCCAGCAGCTTAGGGGTACTTCGGGACACCGGGGAGCTGTTTTTT
TRBV4-3	-	16	TRBJ2-1	-	CASSHLRGSGDNEQFF	TGCGCCAGCAGCCACCTGAGAGGGAGCGGCGACAATGAGCAGTTCTTC
TRBV7-2	TRBD2	17	TRBJ2-4	-	CASSLGFLAGGGDIQYF	TGTGCCAGCAGCTTGGGATTCCTAGCGGGAGGAGGGGACATTCAGTACTTC
TRBV7-9	-	16	TRBJ2-5	few	CASSLGPPGPSGTQYF	TGTGCCAGCAGCTTAGGCCCCCCGGGACCCTCAGGGACCCAGTACTTC
TRBV28	-	14	TRBJ2-7	-	CASSPTAVTYEQYF	TGTGCCAGCAGCCCTACCGCCGTGACCTACGAGCAGTACTTC
TRBV7-6	TRBD1	18	TRBJ2-5	-	CASKKIGGQGAIKETQYF	TGTGCCAGCAAAAAGATTGGTGGACAGGGGGCGATCAAAGAGACCCAGTACTTC
TRBV28	-	16	TRBJ1-6	few	CASSSGKSSYNSPLHF	TGTGCCAGCAGTTCCGGGAAGAGCTCCTATAATTCACCCCTCCACTTT
TRBV5-1	TRBD1	16	TRBJ2-7	few	CASSFGQGRKNYEQYF	TGCGCCAGCAGCTTTGGACAGGGGCGCAAAAACTACGAGCAGTACTTC
TRBV6-4	-	13	TRBJ2-1	-	CASSPSPFSEQFF	TGTGCCAGCAGCCCCTCACCATTTAGTGAGCAGTTCTTC
TRBV4-3	-	16	TRBJ2-1	-	CASSLPPAAGGNEQFF	TGCGCCAGCAGCCTGCCGCCGGCAGCTGGGGGCAATGAGCAGTTCTTC
TRBV6-2/TRBV6-3	-	16	TRBJ2-1	-	CASSYYSIGTYNEQFF	TGTGCCAGCAGTTACTACAGTATTGGGACCTACAATGAGCAGTTCTTC
TRBV12-3/TRBV12-4	-	16	TRBJ1-1	-	CASSLKRSGRNTEAFF	TGTGCCAGCAGTTTGAAGCGGTCAGGCCGGAACACTGAAGCTTTCTTT
TRBV20-1	TRBD2	16	TRBJ2-1	many	CSAASGSSTSYNEQFF	TGCAGTGCAGCTAGCGGGTCTTCCACCTCCTACAATGAGCAGTTCTTC
TRBV6-1	-	13	TRBJ2-7	-	CASSKGLPYEQYF	TGTGCCAGCAGCAAGGGACTTCCCTACGAGCAGTACTTC
TRBV18	-	14	TRBJ2-3	-	CASSPLGATDTQYF	TGTGCCAGCTCACCCCTCGGGGCGACAGATACGCAGTATTTT
TRBV6-2/TRBV6-3	TRBD2	16	TRBJ2-1	few	CASSPQAGRNYNEQFF	TGTGCCAGCAGTCCCCAAGCGGGACGCAACTACAATGAGCAGTTCTTC
TRBV6-2/TRBV6-3	-	11	TRBJ2-1	-	CASRLLNEQFF	TGTGCCAGCAGACTACTCAATGAGCAGTTCTTC
TRBV5-1	-	12	TRBJ2-1	-	CASSASGHGQFF	TGCGCCAGCAGCGCCTCGGGACACGGGCAGTTCTTC
TRBV25-1	-	17	TRBJ2-1	-	CASSDRRGDLLYNEQFF	TGTGCCAGCAGTGATAGGCGGGGAGATCTTCTCTACAATGAGCAGTTCTTC
TRBV11-1	TRBD2	18	TRBJ2-7	-	CASSTGTSGRRNLYEQYF	TGTGCCAGCAGCACCGGGACTAGCGGGAGAAGAAACCTCTACGAGCAGTACTTC
TRBV12-3/TRBV12-4	-	16	TRBJ2-1	few	CASSLPRQGSYNEQFF	TGTGCCAGCAGTCTCCCGAGGCAGGGCTCCTACAATGAGCAGTTCTTC
TRBV30	-	13	TRBJ2-1	-	CAWRKQGGAWQFF	TGTGCCTGGAGAAAGCAGGGGGGCGCGTGGCAGTTCTTC
TRBV7-9	-	15	TRBJ2-4	few	CASSRLGVAKNIQYF	TGTGCCAGCAGCCGATTGGGGGTAGCCAAAAACATTCAGTACTTC
TRBV11-2	TRBD2	20	TRBJ2-3	-	CASSSGLAGPSSASTDTQYF	TGTGCCAGCAGCTCCGGACTAGCGGGACCCTCTAGTGCTAGCACAGATACGCAGTATTTT
TRBV12-3/TRBV12-4	TRBD2	15	TRBJ2-1	-	CASTSLAVSYNEQFF	TGTGCCAGCACCTCTCTAGCGGTCTCCTACAATGAGCAGTTCTTC
TRBV4-3	TRBD1	17	TRBJ1-4	-	CASSQATGGRSHEKLFF	TGCGCCAGCAGTCAGGCGACAGGGGGCAGATCCCATGAAAAACTGTTTTTT
TRBV2	TRBD2	15	TRBJ2-5	many	CASSSQRGGRETQYF	TGTGCCAGCAGTTCGCAGCGGGGGGGCCGAGAGACCCAGTACTTC
TRBV11-2	-	18	TRBJ1-6	few	CASSRGTSGLPRNSPLHF	TGTGCCAGCAGCCGCGGTACGTCAGGGCTACCAAGGAATTCACCCCTCCACTTT
TRBV11-1	-	19	TRBJ2-1	-	CASSSFITPPVGTGNEQFF	TGTGCCAGCAGCTCCTTTATAACCCCCCCGGTCGGCACAGGGAATGAGCAGTTCTTC
TRBV24-1	TRBD1	15	TRBJ2-5	few	CATSDLGDRGETQYF	TGTGCCACCAGTGATTTGGGGGACAGGGGTGAGACCCAGTACTTC
TRBV18	TRBD1	18	TRBJ2-4	-	CASSPIRTGSIAKNIQYF	TGTGCCAGCTCACCGATCCGGACAGGCAGCATAGCCAAAAACATTCAGTACTTC
TRBV29-1	-	11	TRBJ2-1	few	CSVLAFDEQFF	TGCAGCGTTCTAGCCTTCGATGAGCAGTTCTTC